Listed below are T cell receptor beta chains from one sample, sequenced in a study of technical replicates of blood from four donors. Profiling relied on immunoSEQ multiplex PCR, and the TCRdb table lists in-frame clones only, not all of them. This sample has more than 90,000 clones, with 96% found just once. Specimen: T cells isolated from PBMCs. The receptor source for this set is a human donor in good health. The CDR3 runs from the conserved cysteine through the conserved F or W. Each record gives: J gene, clone size, D gene, V gene, CDR3 protein, CDR3 DNA. D genes are given only for firm matches. Only part of the rows carry a size: once, few, many, or a class if the clone is expanded.

J gene: TRBJ1-4; clone size: .; D gene: .; V gene: TRBV5-1; CDR3 protein: CASSFRGLASGEKLFF; CDR3 DNA: TGCGCCAGCAGCTTCAGGGGTCTAGCAAGCGGTGAAAAACTGTTTTTT
J gene: TRBJ2-7; clone size: .; D gene: TRBD2; V gene: TRBV5-1; CDR3 protein: CASSIGLAGDGFSYEQYF; CDR3 DNA: TGCGCCAGCAGCATTGGACTAGCGGGAGATGGGTTTAGCTACGAGCAGTACTTC
J gene: TRBJ1-4; clone size: .; D gene: TRBD1; V gene: TRBV7-9; CDR3 protein: CASSLGQGVREKLFF; CDR3 DNA: TGTGCCAGCAGCTTAGGACAGGGGGTTAGAGAAAAACTGTTTTTT
J gene: TRBJ1-2; clone size: .; D gene: .; V gene: TRBV13; CDR3 protein: CASAGTGGGYGYTF; CDR3 DNA: TGTGCCAGCGCTGGGACTGGGGGGGGCTATGGCTACACCTTC
J gene: TRBJ2-7; clone size: .; D gene: TRBD1; V gene: TRBV19; CDR3 protein: CASNQGALHEQYF; CDR3 DNA: TGTGCCAGTAATCAGGGGGCGCTTCACGAGCAGTACTTC
J gene: TRBJ1-1; clone size: few; D gene: TRBD1; V gene: TRBV7-2; CDR3 protein: CASSRIQGAWIEAFF; CDR3 DNA: TGTGCCAGCAGTCGAATCCAGGGGGCGTGGATTGAAGCTTTCTTT
J gene: TRBJ2-1; clone size: .; D gene: TRBD2; V gene: TRBV7-3; CDR3 protein: CASSPFGASGGDEQFF; CDR3 DNA: TGTGCCAGCAGCCCCTTTGGGGCTAGCGGGGGGGATGAGCAGTTCTTC
J gene: TRBJ2-1; clone size: .; D gene: .; V gene: TRBV28; CDR3 protein: CASSLAPPSLQTYNEQFF; CDR3 DNA: TGTGCCAGCAGTTTGGCCCCGCCTAGCCTACAGACCTACAATGAGCAGTTCTTC
J gene: TRBJ1-3; clone size: .; D gene: .; V gene: TRBV6-6; CDR3 protein: CASSGHDGNTIYF; CDR3 DNA: TGTGCCAGCAGTGGACATGACGGAAACACCATATATTTT
J gene: TRBJ2-7; clone size: .; D gene: .; V gene: TRBV9; CDR3 protein: CASSDNYEQYF; CDR3 DNA: TGTGCCAGCAGCGACAACTACGAGCAGTACTTC
J gene: TRBJ1-2; clone size: .; D gene: .; V gene: TRBV5-4; CDR3 protein: CASSLARIHGYTF; CDR3 DNA: TGTGCCAGCAGCTTGGCCAGGATTCATGGCTACACCTTC
J gene: TRBJ1-6; clone size: .; D gene: .; V gene: TRBV2; CDR3 protein: CASRPTGSDGSPLHF; CDR3 DNA: TGTGCCAGCAGACCTACAGGGTCGGACGGTTCACCCCTCCACTTT
J gene: TRBJ2-1; clone size: .; D gene: TRBD1; V gene: TRBV6-5; CDR3 protein: CASKRDRDPINEQFF; CDR3 DNA: TGTGCCAGCAAACGGGACAGGGACCCTATCAATGAGCAGTTCTTC
J gene: TRBJ2-1; clone size: .; D gene: TRBD2; V gene: TRBV28; CDR3 protein: CASSFRISGRDHEQFF; CDR3 DNA: TGTGCCAGCAGTTTCCGGATTAGCGGGAGGGATCATGAGCAGTTCTTC
J gene: TRBJ1-1; clone size: .; D gene: .; V gene: TRBV19; CDR3 protein: CASSATRTLHTEAFF; CDR3 DNA: TGTGCCAGTAGTGCGACGCGGACACTCCACACTGAAGCTTTCTTT
J gene: TRBJ2-5; clone size: .; D gene: TRBD2; V gene: TRBV14; CDR3 protein: CASSLSGSSGETQYF; CDR3 DNA: TGTGCCAGCAGCCTCAGCGGGAGTTCGGGGGAGACCCAGTACTTC
J gene: TRBJ1-2; clone size: .; D gene: .; V gene: TRBV6-5; CDR3 protein: CASSYGGNYGYTF; CDR3 DNA: TGTGCCAGCAGTTACGGGGGGAACTATGGCTACACCTTC
J gene: TRBJ2-4; clone size: .; D gene: .; V gene: TRBV4-1; CDR3 protein: CASSQEGSPGKAHIQYF; CDR3 DNA: TGCGCCAGCAGCCAAGAAGGGAGCCCGGGAAAGGCCCACATTCAGTACTTC
J gene: TRBJ2-5; clone size: .; D gene: TRBD1; V gene: TRBV5-6; CDR3 protein: CASSLDRGETQYF; CDR3 DNA: TGTGCCAGCAGCTTGGACAGGGGAGAGACCCAGTACTTC
J gene: TRBJ1-1; clone size: .; D gene: TRBD1; V gene: TRBV7-9; CDR3 protein: CASSGRQGLLNTEAFF; CDR3 DNA: TGTGCCAGCAGCGGCCGACAGGGTCTTTTGAACACTGAAGCTTTCTTT
J gene: TRBJ1-2; clone size: .; D gene: TRBD1; V gene: TRBV4-1; CDR3 protein: CASSQLTGVSYGYTF; CDR3 DNA: TGCGCCAGCAGCCAATTGACAGGGGTGAGCTATGGCTACACCTTC
J gene: TRBJ2-1; clone size: .; D gene: TRBD2; V gene: TRBV5-1; CDR3 protein: CASSLVAAGVTYNEQFF; CDR3 DNA: TGCGCCAGCAGCTTGGTGGCAGCGGGGGTAACCTACAATGAGCAGTTCTTC
J gene: TRBJ2-3; clone size: .; D gene: .; V gene: TRBV9; CDR3 protein: CASSSRQAPGGTDTQYF; CDR3 DNA: TGTGCCAGCAGCTCGAGACAGGCCCCTGGGGGCACAGATACGCAGTATTTT
J gene: TRBJ2-7; clone size: .; D gene: TRBD1; V gene: TRBV18; CDR3 protein: CASSEGQGIYEQYF; CDR3 DNA: TGTGCCAGCTCAGAAGGACAGGGTATCTACGAGCAGTACTTC
J gene: TRBJ2-7; clone size: .; D gene: TRBD1; V gene: TRBV28; CDR3 protein: CASRGETDRDHEQYF; CDR3 DNA: TGTGCCAGCAGGGGGGAAACCGACAGGGACCACGAGCAGTACTTC
J gene: TRBJ2-6; clone size: once; D gene: TRBD1; V gene: TRBV7-9; CDR3 protein: CASSRDQGARANVLTF; CDR3 DNA: TGTGCCAGCAGCAGAGATCAGGGGGCGCGGGCCAACGTCCTGACTTTC
J gene: TRBJ1-4; clone size: .; D gene: .; V gene: TRBV4-1; CDR3 protein: CASSLPVLNEKLFF; CDR3 DNA: TGCGCCAGCAGCCTTCCCGTCCTTAATGAAAAACTGTTTTTT
J gene: TRBJ2-7; clone size: .; D gene: TRBD2; V gene: TRBV19; CDR3 protein: CASSPGLANYEQYF; CDR3 DNA: TGTGCCAGTAGTCCAGGACTAGCGAACTACGAGCAGTACTTC
J gene: TRBJ1-5; clone size: .; D gene: TRBD1; V gene: TRBV27; CDR3 protein: CASRTDRGQHSNQPQHF; CDR3 DNA: TGTGCCAGCAGGACCGACAGGGGCCAACATAGCAATCAGCCCCAGCATTTT